The 28 T cell receptor beta chains below come from one sample, sequenced in a study of cytomegalovirus exposure and HLA in healthy donors. The PCR made use of 60 Vbeta and 13 Jbeta primers. Sequencing was performed with immunoSEQ multiplex PCR; in TCRdb, only in-frame clones are kept and a portion is missing. The table lists more than 200,000 clones, 82% of them singletons, with 5.5% to 7.5% in the top ten. Sequencing used PBMCs. The receptors were gathered from a man aged 40-50 years in good health and CMV-seropositive.

The chain combines TRBV25-1 with TRBJ1-1; D is possibly TRBD1 (5 bases). Germline V gives CDR1 MGHDK, CDR2 SYGVNS. This CDR3 region has 14 residues. Deletions cut 5 bases from V and 1 base from J, with 11 bases between. The CDR3 DNA sequence: TGTGCCAGCAGTCAGGGTGTACAGAACACTGAAGCTTTCTTT. Translated, it gives CASSQGVQNTEAFF.

CDR3 bases: TGTGCCAGCAGCTTGGCGGTGAGCGGGAGGGCCACGGAAGAGACCCAGTACTTC. Translated: CASSLAVSGRATEETQYF. The rearrangement uses TRBV5-8 and TRBJ2-5; 10 bases align to TRBD2. J gave up 3 bases and V 0 bases, and 11 bases lay outside the gene matches. Germline CDR1 is SGHTS and CDR2 is YDEGEE. The CDR3 contains 18 residues.

This clone was seen just once. The chain recombines TRBV4-2 with TRBJ1-2; TRBD1 matches at 9 bases. The germline V gene encodes CDR1 LGHNA and CDR2 YNFKEQ. V shed 0 bases and J 7 bases; nucleotides not matched to a gene: 6. The CDR3 extends over 15 amino acids. CDR3 region: CASSQEDRGVSGYTF. DNA for the CDR3: TGTGCCAGCAGCCAAGAAGACAGGGGGGTCTCTGGCTACACCTTC.

This chain joins TRBV19 and TRBJ1-2; 7 bases match TRBD1. The CDR3 runs 16 residues. CDR1 LNHDA and CDR2 SQIVND come from the germline V gene (reference sequence). Trimming removed 1 base from V and 4 bases from J; junction bases left unmatched: 9. The CDR3 here is CASSIAETGIIYGYTF. Written as DNA, the CDR3 is TGTGCCAGTAGTATAGCGGAGACAGGGATTATCTATGGCTACACCTTC. Full variable domain (outside the CDR3, taken from reference TRBV19 and TRBJ1-2): DGGITQSPKYLFRKEGQNVTLSCEQNLNHDAMYWYRQDPGQGLRLIYYSQIVNDFQKGDIAEGYSVSREKKESFPLTVTSAQKNPTAFYLCASSIAETGIIYGYTFGSGTRLTVV.

The chain carries TRBV29-1 and TRBJ1-1, with D maybe TRBD1 (5 bases). This CDR3 comprises 14 residues. Per germline, CDR1 SQVTM and CDR2 ANQGSEA. The V gene lost 3 bases and the J gene lost 4 bases, with 15 bases spanning the gap. This chain's CDR3 is CSVETTEKGTEAFF. The CDR3 DNA reads as TGCAGCGTTGAGACGACAGAAAAAGGCACTGAAGCTTTCTTT. Together with reference TRBV29-1 and TRBJ1-1, the CDR3 gives the full variable domain: SAVISQKPSRDICQRGTSLTIQCQVDSQVTMMFWYRQQPGQSLTLIATANQGSEATYESGFVIDKFPISRPNLTFSTLTVSNMSPEDSSIYLCSVETTEKGTEAFFGQGTRLTVV.

The chain couples TRBV11-3 to TRBJ2-5; TRBD2 is a possible D gene (5 bases). V was clipped by 2 bases and J by 5 bases, with 9 bases between them. The germline gives CDR1 SGHNT, CDR2 YENEEA. This CDR3 has 13 amino acids. Written as DNA, the CDR3 is TGTGCCAGCAGCTTACCCGGGGATGAGACCCAGTACTTC. Its translation is CASSLPGDETQYF.

The chain uses TRBV14 and TRBJ2-3; tentative D call: TRBD2 (5 bases). Per the germline V gene, CDR1 is SGHDN and CDR2 is FVKESK. The CDR3 covers 12 residues. Trimming removed 4 bases at V and 7 bases at J, with 9 bases between. This CDR3 reads CASSRFGNTQYF. For the CDR3, the DNA is TGTGCCAGCAGCCGGTTCGGGAATACGCAGTATTTT.

The chain joins TRBV18 to TRBJ1-3; 7 bases align to TRBD1. J lost 0 bases, V lost 2 bases, and 7 bases had no gene match. CDR1 and CDR2 from the germline V gene are KGHSH and LQKENI. This CDR3 region has 17 residues. The CDR3, as DNA: TGTGCCAGCTCACCATCGTGGGACAGCCGCTCTGGAAACACCATATATTTT. Protein product: CASSPSWDSRSGNTIYF.

The table lists this clone with a count of one. J is TRBJ2-3 and V is TRBV6-1; D ambiguous. This CDR3 has 14 residues. Trimming cost V 1 base and J 0 bases, with 5 bases left between them. The germline V gene encodes CDR1 MNHNS and CDR2 SASEGT. Here the CDR3 reads CASSEGASTDTQYF. Here the CDR3 DNA reads TGTGCCAGCAGTGAAGGGGCTAGCACAGATACGCAGTATTTT.

This chain uses TRBV11-2 with TRBJ2-3; D is perhaps TRBD1 (6 bases). The CDR3 is 15 residues long. CDR1 is SGHAT, CDR2 FQNNGV, per germline. Trimming took off 5 bases at V and 3 bases at J, with 15 bases between the two ends. In nucleotides, the CDR3 is TGTGCCAGCAGCCCGGGACAAACTGGGACAGATACGCAGTATTTT. Protein sequence: CASSPGQTGTDTQYF.

This clone appeared a few times. This chain connects TRBV5-1 to TRBJ2-5; 7 bases align to TRBD2. Germline CDR1 is SGHRS and CDR2 is YFSETQ. The CDR3 contains 16 residues. With V trimmed by 4 bases and J by 0 bases, 9 bases remained unmatched. CDR3 nucleotide sequence: TGCGCCAGCAGCCCCGGGAGCGGGATACACCAAGAGACCCAGTACTTC. It yields the protein CASSPGSGIHQETQYF.

This clone was seen more than once but under ten times. V and J are TRBV29-1 and TRBJ2-2; D perhaps matches TRBD1 (7 bases). Germline loops: CDR1 SQVTM, CDR2 ANQGSEA. There are 12 residues in the CDR3. V was cut by 4 bases and J by 8 bases, with 11 bases left in between. The DNA of the CDR3 is TGCAGCGTTGTGGGGGGACAGGGGGAGCTGTTTTTT. This translates into CSVVGGQGELFF.

CDR3 nucleotide sequence: TGTGCCAGCAGGCCGACAGGGGGGGAGAACACTGAAGCTTTCTTT. Residues: CASRPTGGENTEAFF. The J gene is TRBJ1-1, the V gene TRBV9; TRBD1 matches at 9 bases. V was pared by 5 bases and J by 1 base, with 6 bases of the junction left unmatched. The CDR3 has 15 residues. Germline CDR1 SGDLS, CDR2 YYNGEE.

V gene TRBV19 combines with J gene TRBJ2-1; 7 nucleotides line up with TRBD2. V lost 4 bases, J lost 5 bases, and 11 bases stayed unmatched. Germline CDR1 and CDR2: LNHDA and SQIVND (reference sequence). This CDR3 has 16 amino acids. CDR3 amino acids: CASSTARLAFNNEQFF. The CDR3 DNA sequence: TGTGCCAGTAGTACCGCTCGACTAGCCTTTAACAATGAGCAGTTCTTC. The full variable domain, completed using reference TRBV19 and TRBJ2-1, is DGGITQSPKYLFRKEGQNVTLSCEQNLNHDAMYWYRQDPGQGLRLIYYSQIVNDFQKGDIAEGYSVSREKKESFPLTVTSAQKNPTAFYLCASSTARLAFNNEQFFGPGTRLTVL.

The chain is built from TRBV19 and TRBJ1-2; D remains ambiguous. This CDR3 contains 13 residues. V was cut by 6 bases and J by 2 bases, with 10 bases left in between. CDR1 is LNHDA and CDR2 is SQIVND in the germline V gene (reference sequence). In DNA, the CDR3 is TGTGCCAGTAGCCCTACCTCAAACTATGGCTACACCTTC. Amino acid sequence: CASSPTSNYGYTF.

The V and J genes are TRBV25-1 and TRBJ1-4; the match to TRBD1 covers 10 bases. The CDR3 spans 16 residues. Germline V gene sequence: CDR1 MGHDK, CDR2 SYGVNS. V dropped 6 bases and J dropped 4; count of bases not matched to a gene: 8. The CDR3 loop reads CASSPRTGGSNEKLFF. DNA of the CDR3: TGTGCCAGCAGCCCCCGGACAGGGGGGAGTAATGAAAAACTGTTTTTT. The variable domain in full, completed from reference TRBV25-1 and TRBJ1-4, reads EADIYQTPRYLVIGTGKKITLECSQTMGHDKMYWYQQDPGMELHLIHYSYGVNSTEKGDLSSESTVSRIRTEHFPLTLESARPSHTSQYLCASSPRTGGSNEKLFFGSGTQLSVL.

The rearrangement joins TRBV29-1 to TRBJ2-4, with no clear D. The V gene lost 3 bases and the J gene lost 5 bases, with 8 bases spanning the gap. The CDR3 consists of 12 residues. Germline lookup yields CDR1 SQVTM and CDR2 ANQGSEA. CDR3 amino acids: CSVDNRQNIQYF. The CDR3 nucleotides are TGCAGCGTTGATAACAGACAAAACATTCAGTACTTC.

The V gene is TRBV5-1, the J gene TRBJ2-3; TRBD2 agrees at 13 bases. Germline V gene sequence: CDR1 SGHRS, CDR2 YFSETQ. Germline trimming cut 4 bases from V and 2 bases from J; bases unmatched to any gene: 4. The CDR3 extends over 16 amino acids. In DNA, the CDR3 is TGCGCCAGCAGCGAGGGACTAGCGGGGCTCACAGATACGCAGTATTTT. This gives the protein CASSEGLAGLTDTQYF.

The genes are TRBV27 and TRBJ2-7, with D tentatively TRBD2 (5 bases). This CDR3 is 15 amino acids long. V was cut by 5 bases and J by 1 base, with 15 bases left in between. Germline loops: CDR1 MNHEY, CDR2 SMNVEV (reference sequence). The CDR3 is CASSLRWERSYEQYF. The CDR3 region has the DNA TGTGCCAGCAGTCTACGGTGGGAGAGGTCCTACGAGCAGTACTTC.

The chain is built from TRBV5-6 and TRBJ2-3; 8 bases are shared with TRBD1. This CDR3 spans 16 amino acids. J lost 0 bases, V lost 3 bases, and 6 bases had no gene match. The germline gives CDR1 SGHDT, CDR2 YYEEEE. CDR3 DNA: TGTGCCAGCAGCTGGACCAGGGGGCCTAGCACAGATACGCAGTATTTT. Residues: CASSWTRGPSTDTQYF.

This chain uses TRBV5-4 with TRBJ2-5; TRBD2 matches 10 bases. The ends lost 0 bases at V and 4 bases at J; junction bases unmatched: 9. Germline CDR1 SGHNT, CDR2 YYREEE (reference sequence). CDR3 length: 17 residues. DNA of the CDR3: TGTGCCAGCAGCTTGGCCGGCTCTAGCGGGAGTAGAGAGACCCAGTACTTC. Encoded protein: CASSLAGSSGSRETQYF.

This rearrangement joins TRBV18 to TRBJ2-5, with D uncertain. The V gene's germline CDR1 is KGHSH and CDR2 LQKENI. The CDR3 is made up of 11 amino acids. V dropped 5 bases and J dropped 5 bases, with 6 bases sitting between them. The DNA for the CDR3 is TGTGCCAGCTCAACGCGGGAGACCCAGTACTTC. Amino acid sequence: CASSTRETQYF.

The chain joins TRBV18 to TRBJ2-7; 8 bases align to TRBD1. The CDR3 totals 15 residues. V trimming: 2 bases; J trimming: 5 bases; junction bases outside the gene matches: 8. Germline values: CDR1 KGHSH, CDR2 LQKENI. The CDR3 loop reads CASSPRQGRKNEQYV. The CDR3 DNA sequence: TGTGCCAGCTCACCAAGACAGGGGAGGAAAAACGAGCAGTACGTC.

This clone came up a few times. This rearrangement joins TRBV5-4 to TRBJ2-5; 12 bases align to TRBD2. The J call may be wrong; the DNA end is better matched by TRBJ2-7. CDR1 and CDR2 from the germline V gene are SGHNT and YYREEE (reference sequence). The CDR3 contains 16 residues. CDR3 bases: TGTGCCAGCAGCTGGAAACTAGCGGGAGGCTCCTACGAGCAGTACTTC. Translated: CASSWKLAGGSYEQYF.

V and J are TRBV15 and TRBJ2-7; D might be TRBD2 (6 bases). Germline V gene sequence: CDR1 LNHNV, CDR2 YYDKDF (reference sequence). This CDR3 region has 14 residues. Deletions cut 0 bases from V and 4 bases from J, with 10 bases between. The CDR3 is CATSREAGFYEQYF. CDR3 nucleotide sequence: TGTGCCACCAGCAGAGAGGCGGGATTTTACGAGCAGTACTTC.

This clone was seen once. At one of its ends the junction is not consistent with the germline gene, which may arise from a read error. The V gene is TRBV7-9, the J gene TRBJ2-7; 7 bases align to TRBD2. Germline CDR1 is SEHNR and CDR2 is FQNEAQ (reference sequence). The CDR3 loop spans 12 amino acids. In nucleotides, the CDR3 is TGTTCCAGCAGCTTTGGGGGGGGCGAGCAGTACTTC. Protein product: CSSSFGGGEQYF.

Only one count was recorded for this clone. V gene TRBV7-8 combines with J gene TRBJ1-5; no clear D gene. V was trimmed by 0 bases and J by 4 bases, leaving 19 bases between them. The CDR3 spans 18 residues. Germline loops: CDR1 SGHVS, CDR2 FQNEAQ. The DNA for the CDR3 is TGTGCCAGCAGCTTAGCGACTATCCTCATTGGGAAAAATCAGCCCCAGCATTTT. Protein: CASSLATILIGKNQPQHF. The entire variable domain, with the rest obtained from reference TRBV7-8 and TRBJ1-5, is as follows: GAGVSQSPRYKVAKRGQDVALRCDPISGHVSLFWYQQALGQGPEFLTYFQNEAQLDKSGLPSDRFFAERPEGSVSTLKIQRTQQEDSAVYLCASSLATILIGKNQPQHFGDGTRLSIL.

V and J are TRBV6-4 and TRBJ2-1, with D perhaps TRBD1 (7 bases). The CDR3 extends over 15 amino acids. Germline V lookup: CDR1 MRHNA, CDR2 SNTAGT. The germline V and J ends were trimmed by 3 bases and 7 bases, with 16 bases remaining between them. This CDR3 is CASSEGDQGGNEQFF. The CDR3 DNA sequence: TGTGCCAGCAGTGAAGGGGACCAGGGGGGAAATGAGCAGTTCTTC.